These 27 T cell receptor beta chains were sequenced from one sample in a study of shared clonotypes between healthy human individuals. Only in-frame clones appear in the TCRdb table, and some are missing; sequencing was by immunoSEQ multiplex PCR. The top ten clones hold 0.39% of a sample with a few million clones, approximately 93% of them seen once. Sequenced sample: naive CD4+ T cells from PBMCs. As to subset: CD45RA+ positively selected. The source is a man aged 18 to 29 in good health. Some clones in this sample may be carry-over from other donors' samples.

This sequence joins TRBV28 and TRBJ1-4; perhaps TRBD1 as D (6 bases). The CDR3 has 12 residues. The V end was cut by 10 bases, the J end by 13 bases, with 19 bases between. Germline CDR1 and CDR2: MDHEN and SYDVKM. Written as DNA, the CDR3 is TGTGCCACTCGGGAACAGGGTGGACGACTGTTTTTT. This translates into CATREQGGRLFF.

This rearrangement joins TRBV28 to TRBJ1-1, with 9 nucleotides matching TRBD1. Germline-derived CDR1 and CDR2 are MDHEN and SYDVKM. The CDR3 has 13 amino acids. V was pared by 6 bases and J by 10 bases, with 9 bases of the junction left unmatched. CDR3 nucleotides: TGTGCCAGCAGGGACAGGGGACCTTTCGTAGCTTTCTTT. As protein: CASRDRGPFVAFF.

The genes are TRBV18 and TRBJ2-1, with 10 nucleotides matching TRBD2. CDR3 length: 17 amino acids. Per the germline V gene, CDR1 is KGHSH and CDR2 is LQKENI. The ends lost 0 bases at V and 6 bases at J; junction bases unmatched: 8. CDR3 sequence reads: CASSPPITASGSNEQFF. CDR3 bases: TGTGCCAGCTCACCACCGATCACCGCTAGCGGGAGCAATGAGCAGTTCTTC.

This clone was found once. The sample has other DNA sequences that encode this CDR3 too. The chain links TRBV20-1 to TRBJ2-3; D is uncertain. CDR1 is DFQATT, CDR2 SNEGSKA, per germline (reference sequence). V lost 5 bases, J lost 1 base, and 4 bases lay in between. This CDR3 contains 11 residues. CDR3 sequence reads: CSAPRTDTQYF. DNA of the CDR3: TGCAGTGCTCCCCGCACAGATACGCAGTATTTT.

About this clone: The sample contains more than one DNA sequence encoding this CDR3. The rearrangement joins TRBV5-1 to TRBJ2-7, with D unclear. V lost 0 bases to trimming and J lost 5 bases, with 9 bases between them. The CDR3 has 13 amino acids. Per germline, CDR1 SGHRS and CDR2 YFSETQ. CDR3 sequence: CASSLEGLDEQYF. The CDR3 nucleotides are TGCGCCAGCAGCTTGGAGGGTTTGGACGAGCAGTACTTC.

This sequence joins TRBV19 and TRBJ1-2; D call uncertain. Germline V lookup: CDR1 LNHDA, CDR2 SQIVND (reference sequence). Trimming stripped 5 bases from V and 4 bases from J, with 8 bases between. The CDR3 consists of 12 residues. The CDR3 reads CASSETGYGYTF. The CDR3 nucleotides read TGTGCCAGTAGTGAGACGGGCTATGGCTACACCTTC.

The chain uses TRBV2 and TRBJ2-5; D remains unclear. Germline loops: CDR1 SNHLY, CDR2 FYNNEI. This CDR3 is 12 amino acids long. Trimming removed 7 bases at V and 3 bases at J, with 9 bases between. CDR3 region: CASIVGKETQYF. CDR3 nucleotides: TGTGCCAGCATAGTTGGAAAAGAGACCCAGTACTTC.

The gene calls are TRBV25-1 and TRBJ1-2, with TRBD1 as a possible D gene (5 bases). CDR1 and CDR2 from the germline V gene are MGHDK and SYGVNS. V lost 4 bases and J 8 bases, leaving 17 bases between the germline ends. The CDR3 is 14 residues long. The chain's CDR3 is CASSAPGSTHGYTF. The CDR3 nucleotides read TGTGCCAGCAGTGCGCCAGGGTCAACCCACGGCTACACCTTC.

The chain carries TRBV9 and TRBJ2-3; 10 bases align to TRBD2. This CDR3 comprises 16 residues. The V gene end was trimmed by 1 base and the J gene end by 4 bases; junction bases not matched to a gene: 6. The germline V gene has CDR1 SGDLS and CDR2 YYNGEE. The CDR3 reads CASSVLSGRAPDTQYF. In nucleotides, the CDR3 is TGTGCCAGCAGCGTATTGAGCGGGAGGGCGCCAGATACGCAGTATTTT.

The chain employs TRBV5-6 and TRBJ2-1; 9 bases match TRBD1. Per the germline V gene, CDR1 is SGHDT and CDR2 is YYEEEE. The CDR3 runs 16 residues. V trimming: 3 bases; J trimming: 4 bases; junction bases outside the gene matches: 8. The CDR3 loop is CASSYRTGQGYNEQFF. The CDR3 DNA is TGTGCCAGCAGCTACCGGACGGGACAGGGTTACAATGAGCAGTTCTTC.

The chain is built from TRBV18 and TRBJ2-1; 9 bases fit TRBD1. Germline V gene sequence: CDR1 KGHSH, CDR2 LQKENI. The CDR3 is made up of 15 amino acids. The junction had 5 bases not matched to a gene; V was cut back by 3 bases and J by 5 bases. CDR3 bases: TGTGCCAGCTCACCGGTTGGGACAGGGAACAATGAGCAGTTCTTC. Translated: CASSPVGTGNNEQFF.

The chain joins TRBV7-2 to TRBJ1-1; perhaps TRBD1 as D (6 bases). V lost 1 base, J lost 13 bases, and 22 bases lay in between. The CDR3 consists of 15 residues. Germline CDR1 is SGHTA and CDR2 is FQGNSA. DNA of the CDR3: TGTGCCAGCAGCTTAGACCCCCTCGGACAGACAAGGGGTTTCTTT. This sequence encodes CASSLDPLGQTRGFF.

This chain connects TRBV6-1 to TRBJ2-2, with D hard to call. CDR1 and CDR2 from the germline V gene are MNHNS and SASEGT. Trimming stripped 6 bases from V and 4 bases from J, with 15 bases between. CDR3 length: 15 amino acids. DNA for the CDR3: TGTGCCAGCAGCGGCCGTGGCTCCGTCACCGGGGAGCTGTTTTTT. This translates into CASSGRGSVTGELFF.

CDR3 coding DNA: TGTGCCAGCAGTTTTTGGGCCGCTGCCGTCAAAAACATTCAGTACTTC. Its translation: CASSFWAAAVKNIQYF. The J gene is TRBJ2-4, the V gene TRBV28; D gene unclear. V was shortened by 3 bases and J by 3 bases, with 15 bases between the two germline ends. Germline V gives CDR1 MDHEN, CDR2 SYDVKM. CDR3 length: 16 amino acids.

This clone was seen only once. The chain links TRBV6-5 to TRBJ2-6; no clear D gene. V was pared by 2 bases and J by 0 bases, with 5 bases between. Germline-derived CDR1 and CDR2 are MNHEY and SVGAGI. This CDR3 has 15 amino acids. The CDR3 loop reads CASSYGHSGANVLTF. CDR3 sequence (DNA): TGTGCCAGCAGTTACGGGCACTCTGGGGCCAACGTCCTGACTTTC.

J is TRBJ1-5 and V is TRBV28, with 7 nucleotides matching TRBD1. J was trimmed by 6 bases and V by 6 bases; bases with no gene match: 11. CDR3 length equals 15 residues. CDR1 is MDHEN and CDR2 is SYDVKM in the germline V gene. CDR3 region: CASSSLGGGSQPQHF. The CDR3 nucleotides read TGTGCCAGCAGCAGTTTAGGAGGGGGCAGTCAGCCCCAGCATTTT.

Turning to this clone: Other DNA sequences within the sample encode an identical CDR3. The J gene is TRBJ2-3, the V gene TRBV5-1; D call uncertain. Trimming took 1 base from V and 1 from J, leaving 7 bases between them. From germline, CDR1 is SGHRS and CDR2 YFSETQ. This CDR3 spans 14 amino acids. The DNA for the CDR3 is TGCGCCAGCAGCTTGTTTCGGGGCACAGATACGCAGTATTTT. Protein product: CASSLFRGTDTQYF. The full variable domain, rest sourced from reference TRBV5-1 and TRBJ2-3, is KAGVTQTPRYLIKTRGQQVTLSCSPISGHRSVSWYQQTPGQGLQFLFEYFSETQRNKGNFPGRFSGRQFSNSRSEMNVSTLELGDSALYLCASSLFRGTDTQYFGPGTRLTVL.

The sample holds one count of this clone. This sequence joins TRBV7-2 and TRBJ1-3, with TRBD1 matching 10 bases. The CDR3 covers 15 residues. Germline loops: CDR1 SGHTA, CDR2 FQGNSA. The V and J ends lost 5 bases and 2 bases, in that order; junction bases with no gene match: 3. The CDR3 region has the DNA TGTGCCAGCAGCGTAGACAGGGGGCCTGGAAACACCATATATTTT. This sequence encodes CASSVDRGPGNTIYF.

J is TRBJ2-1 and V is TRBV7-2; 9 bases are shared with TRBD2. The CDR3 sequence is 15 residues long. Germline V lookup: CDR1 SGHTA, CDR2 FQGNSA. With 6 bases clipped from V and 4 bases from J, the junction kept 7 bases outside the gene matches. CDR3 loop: CASRFLAGVYNEQFF. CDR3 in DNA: TGTGCCAGCAGATTTTTAGCGGGAGTGTACAATGAGCAGTTCTTC.

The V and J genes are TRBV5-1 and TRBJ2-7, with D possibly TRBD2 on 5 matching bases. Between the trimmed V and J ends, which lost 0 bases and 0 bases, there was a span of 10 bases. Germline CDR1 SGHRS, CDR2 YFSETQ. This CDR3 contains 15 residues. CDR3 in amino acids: CASSLVEDSSYEQYF. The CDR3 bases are TGCGCCAGCAGCTTGGTGGAGGACTCCTCCTACGAGCAGTACTTC.

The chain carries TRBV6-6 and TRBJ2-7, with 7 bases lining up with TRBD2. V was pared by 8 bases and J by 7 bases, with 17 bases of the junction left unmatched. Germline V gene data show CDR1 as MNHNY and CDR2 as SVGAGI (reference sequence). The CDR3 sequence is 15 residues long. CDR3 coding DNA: TGTGCCAGCGGGAGAGGCGGGAGTAGGGTGGGGGAGCAGTACTTC. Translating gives CASGRGGSRVGEQYF.

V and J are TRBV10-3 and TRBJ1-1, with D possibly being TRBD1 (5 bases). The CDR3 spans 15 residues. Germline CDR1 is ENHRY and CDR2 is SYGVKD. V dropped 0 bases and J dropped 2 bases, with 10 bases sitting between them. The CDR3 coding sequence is TGTGCCATCAGTGAGTCGCGCAGGGACAACACTGAAGCTTTCTTT. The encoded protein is CAISESRRDNTEAFF.

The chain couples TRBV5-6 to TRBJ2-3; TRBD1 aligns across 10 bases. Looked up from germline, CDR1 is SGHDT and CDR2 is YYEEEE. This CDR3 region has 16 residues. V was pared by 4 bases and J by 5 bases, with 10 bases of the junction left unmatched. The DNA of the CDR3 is TGTGCCAGCAGCCCCAGACAGGGGGCGCAAATAGATACGCAGTATTTT. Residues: CASSPRQGAQIDTQYF.

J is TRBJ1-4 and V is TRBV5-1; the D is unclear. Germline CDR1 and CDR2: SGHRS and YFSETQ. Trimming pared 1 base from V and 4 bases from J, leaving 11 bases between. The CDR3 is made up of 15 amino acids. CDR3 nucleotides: TGCGCCAGCAGCTTGAAGACGGATTATAATGAAAAACTGTTTTTT. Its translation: CASSLKTDYNEKLFF.

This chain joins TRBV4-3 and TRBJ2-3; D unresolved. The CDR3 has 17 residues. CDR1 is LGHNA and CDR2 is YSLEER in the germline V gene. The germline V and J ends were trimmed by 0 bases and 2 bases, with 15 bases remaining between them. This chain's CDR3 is CASSQELGGSFTDTQYF. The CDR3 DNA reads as TGCGCCAGCAGCCAAGAGCTGGGTGGTTCCTTCACAGATACGCAGTATTTT.

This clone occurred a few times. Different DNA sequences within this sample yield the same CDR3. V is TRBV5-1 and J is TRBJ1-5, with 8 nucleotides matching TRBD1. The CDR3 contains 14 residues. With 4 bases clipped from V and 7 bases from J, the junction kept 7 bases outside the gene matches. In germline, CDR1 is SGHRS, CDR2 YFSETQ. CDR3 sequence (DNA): TGCGCCAGCAGCCTTGGACAGGGAGAGCAGCCCCAGCATTTT. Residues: CASSLGQGEQPQHF.

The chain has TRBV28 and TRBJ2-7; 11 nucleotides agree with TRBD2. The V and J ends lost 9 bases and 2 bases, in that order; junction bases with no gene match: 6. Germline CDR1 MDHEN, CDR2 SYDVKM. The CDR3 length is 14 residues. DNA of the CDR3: TGTGCCAGTCAGGGACTAGCGGCCACCTACGAGCAGTACTTC. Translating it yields CASQGLAATYEQYF. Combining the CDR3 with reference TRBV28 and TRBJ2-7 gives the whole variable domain DVKVTQSSRYLVKRTGEKVFLECVQDMDHENMFWYRQDPGLGLRLIYFSYDVKMKEKGDIPEGYSVSREKKERFSLILESASTNQTSMYLCASQGLAATYEQYFGPGTRLTVT.